Presented here are 8 T cell receptor beta chains from one specimen sequenced in a study of vaccination and CD4 T cells after COVID-19. Antigens of these TCRs are unknown. An Oncomine TCR Beta short-read assay was used to sequence the DNA from cultured CD4+ T cells. TCRdb re-analysed the PCR reads in MiXCR, keeping a single row per CDR3 protein. This sample has 16,000 or so distinct CDR3 sequences, with around 75% found just once. Treatment: roughly ten-day PBMC culture with coronavirus spike peptide pools or control peptides (ViraFEST assay). This sample comprised CD4+ T cells from blood, cultured in vitro, obtained after SARS-CoV-2 vaccination. The receptors were sampled from a human donor who received a COVID-19 vaccine.

The gene calls are TRBV30 and TRBJ1-2, with TRBD1 matching over 7 bases. Germline lookup yields CDR1 GTSNPN and CDR2 SVGIG (reference sequence). The CDR3 is 12 amino acids. V lost 4 bases and J lost 4; bases outside the gene matches: 3. DNA for the CDR3: TGTGCCTGGACCCCAGGGGGCTATGGCTACACCTTC. It translates to CAWTPGGYGYTF.

This chain links TRBV20-1 with TRBJ2-3, with 9 bases that match TRBD2. CDR1 and CDR2 (germline): DFQATT, SNEGSKA (reference sequence). The CDR3 loop spans 18 amino acids. Trimming removed 3 bases from V and 1 base from J; junction bases left unmatched: 14. This CDR3 reads CSASTADDRGGGTDTQYF. The CDR3 nucleotides read TGCAGTGCTAGTACGGCTGATGATCGCGGGGGGGGCACAGATACGCAGTATTTT.

The chain recombines TRBV24-1 with TRBJ1-3; no definite D call. From germline, CDR1 is KGHDR and CDR2 SFDVKD. CDR3 length equals 13 residues. V was cut by 1 base and J by 4 bases, with 4 bases left in between. The CDR3 loop is CATSDLNGNTIYF. DNA for the CDR3: TGTGCCACCAGTGATTTAAACGGAAACACCATATATTTT.

The chain employs TRBV15 and TRBJ2-1, with a possible D match to TRBD1 (5 bases). Germline V gene lookup returns CDR1 LNHNV and CDR2 YYDKDF (reference sequence). The CDR3 sequence is 16 residues long. V was shortened by 0 bases and J by 4 bases, with 13 bases between the two germline ends. DNA of the CDR3: TGTGCCACCAGCAGAGACCGGACAAATGTATACAATGAGCAGTTCTTC. This encodes CATSRDRTNVYNEQFF.

The chain joins TRBV25-1 to TRBJ1-3; TRBD1 matches at 9 bases. V was pared by 0 bases and J by 4 bases, with 4 bases of the junction left unmatched. Germline CDR1 is MGHDK and CDR2 is SYGVNS. CDR3 length: 16 amino acids. The CDR3 sequence: CASSEYTGGEGNTIYF. CDR3 in DNA: TGTGCCAGCAGTGAATACACAGGGGGCGAGGGAAACACCATATATTTT.

CDR3 in amino acids: CATGRRPGQENTEAFF. In DNA form, the CDR3 reads TGTGCCACCGGTCGTCGTCCGGGACAGGAGAACACTGAAGCTTTCTTT. This chain uses TRBV6-1 with TRBJ1-1, with TRBD1 matching 8 bases. CDR1 is MNHNS and CDR2 is SASEGT in the germline V gene. This CDR3 is built from 16 residues. The V segment lost 10 bases and the J segment 1 base; nucleotides outside the gene matches: 14.

The chain is built from TRBV2 and TRBJ1-2; 9 bases map to TRBD1. This CDR3 has 17 residues. J gave up 7 bases and V 4 bases, and 16 bases lay outside the gene matches. CDR1 SNHLY and CDR2 FYNNEI come from the germline V gene. DNA of the CDR3: TGTGCCAGCAGTGTCGGACAGGGGCGAATAACAAGTCGTGGCTACACCTTC. Translation gives CASSVGQGRITSRGYTF. The full variable domain, completed using reference TRBV2 and TRBJ1-2, is EPEVTQTPSHQVTQMGQEVILRCVPISNHLYFYWYRQILGQKVEFLVSFYNNEISEKSEIFDDQFSVERPDGSNFTLKIRSTKLEDSAMYFCASSVGQGRITSRGYTFGSGTRLTVV.

The chain joins TRBV7-3 to TRBJ2-5; the match to TRBD2 covers 11 bases. Germline CDR1 SGHTA, CDR2 FQGTGA. This CDR3 is 16 amino acids long. The J segment lost 5 bases and the V segment lost 5 bases, leaving 10 bases of the junction unmatched. The CDR3 DNA is TGTGCCAGCAGCCCCAGGCTAGCGGGGGGAAGGGAGACCCAGTACTTC. Encoded protein: CASSPRLAGGRETQYF.